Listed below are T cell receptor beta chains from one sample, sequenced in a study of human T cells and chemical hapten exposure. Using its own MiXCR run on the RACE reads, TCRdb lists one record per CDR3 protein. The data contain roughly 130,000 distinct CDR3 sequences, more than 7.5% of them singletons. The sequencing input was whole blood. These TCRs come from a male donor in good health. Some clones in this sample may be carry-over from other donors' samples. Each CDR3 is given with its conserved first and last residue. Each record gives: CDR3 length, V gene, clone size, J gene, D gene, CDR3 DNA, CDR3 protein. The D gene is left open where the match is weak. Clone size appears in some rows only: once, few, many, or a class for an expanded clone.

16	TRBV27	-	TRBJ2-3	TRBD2	TGTGCCAGCAACCAGGGACTAGCGGGATTGACAGATACGCAGTATTTT	CASNQGLAGLTDTQYF
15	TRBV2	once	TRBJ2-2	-	TGTGCCAGCAGTGAAACGGACGCGAACACCGGGGAGCTGTTTTTT	CASSETDANTGELFF
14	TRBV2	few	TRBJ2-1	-	TGTGCCAGAGGGACCCAGGGGTGGGACAATGAGCAGTTCTTC	CARGTQGWDNEQFF
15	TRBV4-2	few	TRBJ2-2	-	TGTGCCAGCAGCCCGGGGCCACAAAACACCGGGGAGCTGTTTTTT	CASSPGPQNTGELFF
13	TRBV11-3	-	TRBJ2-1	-	TGTGCCAGCAGCTTAGTCAGGGCCAATGAGCAGTTCTTC	CASSLVRANEQFF
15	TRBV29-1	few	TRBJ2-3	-	TGCAGCGTGACCTACCAGGGGCCTACCACAGATACGCAGTATTTT	CSVTYQGPTTDTQYF
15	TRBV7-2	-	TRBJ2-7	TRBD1	TGTGCCAGCAGGGGGCGGGCGCAGGGGGCCTACGAGCAGTACTTC	CASRGRAQGAYEQYF
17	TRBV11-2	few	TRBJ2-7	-	TGTGCCAGCAGCCAAAGGATGAGACTTCCTCTCTCCTACGAGCAGTACTTC	CASSQRMRLPLSYEQYF
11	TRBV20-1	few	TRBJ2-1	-	TGCAGTGCTAGAGATCCAAATGAGCAGTTCTTC	CSARDPNEQFF
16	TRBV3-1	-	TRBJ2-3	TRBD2	TGTGCCAGCAGCTTTACTGAGCGGGAGATACCAGATACGCAGTATTTT	CASSFTEREIPDTQYF